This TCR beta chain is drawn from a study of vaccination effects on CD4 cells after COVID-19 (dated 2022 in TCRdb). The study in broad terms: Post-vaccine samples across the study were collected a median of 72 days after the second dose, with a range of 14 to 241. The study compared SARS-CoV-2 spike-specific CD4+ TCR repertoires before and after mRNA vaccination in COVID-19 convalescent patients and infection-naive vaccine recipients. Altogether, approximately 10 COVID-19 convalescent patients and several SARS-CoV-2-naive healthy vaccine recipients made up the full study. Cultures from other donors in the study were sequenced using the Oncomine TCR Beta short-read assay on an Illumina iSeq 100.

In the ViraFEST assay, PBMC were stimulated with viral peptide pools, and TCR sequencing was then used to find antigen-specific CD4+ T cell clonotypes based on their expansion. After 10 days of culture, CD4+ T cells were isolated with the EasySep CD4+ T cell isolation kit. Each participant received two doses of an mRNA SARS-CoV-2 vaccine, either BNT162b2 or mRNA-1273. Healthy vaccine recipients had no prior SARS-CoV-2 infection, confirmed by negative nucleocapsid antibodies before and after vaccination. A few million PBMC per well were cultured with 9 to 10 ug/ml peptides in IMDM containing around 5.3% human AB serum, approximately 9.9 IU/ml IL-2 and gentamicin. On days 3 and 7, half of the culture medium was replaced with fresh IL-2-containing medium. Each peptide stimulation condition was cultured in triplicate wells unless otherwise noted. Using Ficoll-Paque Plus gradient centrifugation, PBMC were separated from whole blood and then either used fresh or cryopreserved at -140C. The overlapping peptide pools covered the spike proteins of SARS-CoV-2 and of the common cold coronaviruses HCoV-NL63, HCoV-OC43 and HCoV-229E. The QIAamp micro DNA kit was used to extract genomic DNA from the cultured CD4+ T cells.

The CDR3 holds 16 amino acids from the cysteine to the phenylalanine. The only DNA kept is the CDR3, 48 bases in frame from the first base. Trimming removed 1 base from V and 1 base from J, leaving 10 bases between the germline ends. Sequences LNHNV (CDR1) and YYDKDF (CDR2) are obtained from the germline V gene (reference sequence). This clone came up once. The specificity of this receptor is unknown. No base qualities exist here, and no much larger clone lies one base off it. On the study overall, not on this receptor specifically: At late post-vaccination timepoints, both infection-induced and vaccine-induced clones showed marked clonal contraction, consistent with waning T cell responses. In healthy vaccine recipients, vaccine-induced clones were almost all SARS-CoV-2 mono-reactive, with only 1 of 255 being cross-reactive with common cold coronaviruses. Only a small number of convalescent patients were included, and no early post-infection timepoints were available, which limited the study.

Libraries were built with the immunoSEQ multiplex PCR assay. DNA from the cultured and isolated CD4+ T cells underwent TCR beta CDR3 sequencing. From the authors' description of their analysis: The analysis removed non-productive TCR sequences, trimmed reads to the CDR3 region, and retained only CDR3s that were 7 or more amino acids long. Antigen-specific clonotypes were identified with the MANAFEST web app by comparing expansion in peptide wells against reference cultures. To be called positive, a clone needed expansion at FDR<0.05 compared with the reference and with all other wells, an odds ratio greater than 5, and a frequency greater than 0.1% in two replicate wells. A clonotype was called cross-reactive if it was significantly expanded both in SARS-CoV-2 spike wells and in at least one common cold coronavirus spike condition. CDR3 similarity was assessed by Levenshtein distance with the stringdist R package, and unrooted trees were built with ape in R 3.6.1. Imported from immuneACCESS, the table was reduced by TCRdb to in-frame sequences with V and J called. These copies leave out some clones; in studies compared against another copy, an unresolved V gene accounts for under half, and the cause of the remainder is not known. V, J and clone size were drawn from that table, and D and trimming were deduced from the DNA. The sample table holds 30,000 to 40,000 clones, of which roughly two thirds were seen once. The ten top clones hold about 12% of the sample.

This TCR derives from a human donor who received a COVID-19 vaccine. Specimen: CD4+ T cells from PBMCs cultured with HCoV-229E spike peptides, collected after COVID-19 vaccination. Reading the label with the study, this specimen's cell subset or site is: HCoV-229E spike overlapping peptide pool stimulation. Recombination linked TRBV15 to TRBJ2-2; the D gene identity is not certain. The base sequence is TGTGCCACCAGCAGAGGGTTCTACGGGAACACCGGGGAGCTGTTTTTT. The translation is CATSRGFYGNTGELFF. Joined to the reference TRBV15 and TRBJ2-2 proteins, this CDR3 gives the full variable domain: DAMVIQNPRYQVTQFGKPVTLSCSQTLNHNVMYWYQQKSSQAPKLLFHYYDKDFNNEADTPDNFQSRRPNTSFCFLDIRSPGLGDTAMYLCATSRGFYGNTGELFFGEGSRLTVL.